Each of the 19 T cell receptor beta chains below was sequenced from the same sample in a study of blood T cell repertoires in COVID-19. The repertoire was sequenced with immunoSEQ multiplex PCR; TCRdb's copy has only in-frame clones and lacks some. In the table there are around 150,000 clones, more than 75% of which are singletons. Sample: peripheral blood. The receptor source for this set is a man aged 55 to 70 who had recovered from COVID-19.

J is TRBJ2-7 and V is TRBV11-2; the D gene is possibly TRBD1 (7 bases). Per germline, CDR1 SGHAT and CDR2 FQNNGV. Between the trimmed V and J ends, which lost 3 bases and 5 bases, there was a span of 20 bases. The CDR3 spans 16 residues. The CDR3 sequence: CASSFGGQNRGDEQYF. In nucleotides, the CDR3 is TGTGCCAGCAGCTTCGGGGGTCAAAACAGGGGTGACGAGCAGTACTTC.

This clone is medium-sized by share. The chain employs TRBV19 and TRBJ2-2, with D possibly TRBD1 on 6 matching bases. CDR1 and CDR2 (germline): LNHDA, SQIVND (reference sequence). This CDR3 comprises 14 residues. The V end was cut by 5 bases, the J end by 5 bases, with 12 bases between. This CDR3 reads CASSFNRDTGELFF. CDR3 in DNA: TGTGCCAGTAGTTTCAACAGGGATACCGGGGAGCTGTTTTTT.

The chain combines TRBV18 with TRBJ2-7; 8 bases line up with TRBD1. This CDR3 comprises 15 residues. Germline loops: CDR1 KGHSH, CDR2 LQKENI. J was trimmed by 4 bases and V by 0 bases; bases with no gene match: 5. CDR3 sequence reads: CASSPPTGAFYEQYF. CDR3 in DNA: TGTGCCAGCTCACCACCGACAGGGGCCTTTTACGAGCAGTACTTC. Combining the CDR3 with reference TRBV18 and TRBJ2-7 gives the whole variable domain NAGVMQNPRHLVRRRGQEARLRCSPMKGHSHVYWYRQLPEEGLKFMVYLQKENIIDESGMPKERFSAEFPKEGPSILRIQQVVRGDSAAYFCASSPPTGAFYEQYFGPGTRLTVT.

The rearrangement links TRBV7-9 to TRBJ1-2, with a weak D call TRBD1 (5 bases). Germline CDR1 is SEHNR and CDR2 is FQNEAQ (reference sequence). V lost 5 bases to trimming and J lost 2 bases, with 9 bases between them. The CDR3 is made up of 13 amino acids. The CDR3 loop is CASSRQQNYGYTF. The CDR3 DNA sequence: TGTGCCAGCAGCCGACAGCAAAACTATGGCTACACCTTC.

The chain carries TRBV24-1 and TRBJ2-3; D possibly corresponds to TRBD2 (5 bases). The CDR3 runs to 17 residues. Germline CDR1 is KGHDR and CDR2 is SFDVKD. The ends were cut back, 4 bases at V and 3 bases at J, with 19 bases in the middle. CDR3 sequence reads: CATSDLGAEWGTDTQYF. DNA for the CDR3: TGTGCCACCAGTGACCTGGGAGCGGAGTGGGGTACAGATACGCAGTATTTT.

This clone is a singleton in its sample. V is TRBV19 and J is TRBJ2-3, with a tentative D call TRBD2 (5 bases). The germline CDR1 and CDR2 sequences are LNHDA and SQIVND (reference sequence). The CDR3 consists of 11 residues. Deletions cut 11 bases from V and 7 bases from J, with 13 bases between. The CDR3, as DNA: TGTGCCTCCGAAGAGGGCAATACGCAGTATTTT. This sequence encodes CASEEGNTQYF.

This chain joins TRBV9 and TRBJ1-1; D ambiguous. Between the trimmed V and J ends, which lost 4 bases and 1 base, there was a span of 8 bases. Germline loops: CDR1 SGDLS, CDR2 YYNGEE. This CDR3 is built from 13 residues. In DNA, the CDR3 is TGTGCCAGCAGCCCTTCCGGGAACACTGAAGCTTTCTTT. Its protein is CASSPSGNTEAFF.

The chain links TRBV6-6 to TRBJ1-3; TRBD1 is a possible D gene (5 bases). The length of the CDR3 is 17 residues. Trimming took off 5 bases at V and 3 bases at J, with 20 bases between the two ends. The germline gives CDR1 MNHNY, CDR2 SVGAGI (reference sequence). CDR3 nucleotides: TGTGCCAGCAGTCCCGGGGGGGGTCGCGGCGGTGGAAACACCATATATTTT. Translating it yields CASSPGGGRGGGNTIYF.

The rearrangement joins TRBV5-1 to TRBJ2-5, with 8 nucleotides matching TRBD2. Germline CDR1 SGHRS, CDR2 YFSETQ. This CDR3 has 16 residues. V trimming: 3 bases; J trimming: 0 bases; junction bases outside the gene matches: 7. Written as DNA, the CDR3 is TGCGCCAGCAGCTACCTGGGAGCGGGGGACCAAGAGACCCAGTACTTC. Amino acid sequence: CASSYLGAGDQETQYF.

The chain carries TRBV6-5 and TRBJ1-4; D is perhaps TRBD1 (5 bases). In germline, CDR1 is MNHEY, CDR2 SVGAGI. The CDR3 sequence is 14 residues long. Trimming took off 6 bases at V and 2 bases at J, with 10 bases between the two ends. As DNA, the CDR3 is TGTGCCAGCAGCGGGGGTGGGACTAATGAAAAACTGTTTTTT. As protein: CASSGGGTNEKLFF.

The V and J genes are TRBV28 and TRBJ2-1, with TRBD2 identical over 11 bases. This CDR3 region has 15 residues. Germline CDR1 reads MDHEN; CDR2 reads SYDVKM. J was trimmed by 3 bases and V by 8 bases; bases with no gene match: 6. In nucleotides, the CDR3 is TGTGCCAGCTCTCTAGCGGGGGGCCACTACAATGAGCAGTTCTTC. Its translation is CASSLAGGHYNEQFF.

The chain has TRBV28 and TRBJ1-1; possibly TRBD1 for D (6 bases). V lost 8 bases and J 4 bases, leaving 11 bases between the germline ends. Germline values: CDR1 MDHEN, CDR2 SYDVKM. The CDR3 covers 12 residues. In nucleotides, the CDR3 is TGTGCCAGCTCTCAGGGGAGCACTGAAGCTTTCTTT. Its translation is CASSQGSTEAFF.

This clone was counted between two and nine times. The chain is built from TRBV27 and TRBJ2-1; 9 bases line up with TRBD1. Germline CDR1 reads MNHEY; CDR2 reads SMNVEV (reference sequence). The CDR3 sequence is 15 residues long. V trimming: 6 bases; J trimming: 7 bases; junction bases outside the gene matches: 10. CDR3 sequence: CASSVTGGLRNEQFF. CDR3 nucleotide sequence: TGTGCCAGCAGCGTCACAGGGGGCCTCAGGAATGAGCAGTTCTTC.

This clone was seen once. The rearrangement joins TRBV2 to TRBJ2-1; perhaps TRBD1 as D (6 bases). From germline, CDR1 is SNHLY and CDR2 FYNNEI. This CDR3 spans 16 amino acids. V was trimmed by 1 base and J by 7 bases, leaving 17 bases between them. The DNA of the CDR3 is TGTGCCAGCAGTGAAGTGCCTCAGGGGCCCCTAAATGAGCAGTTCTTC. Its translation: CASSEVPQGPLNEQFF.

The chain joins TRBV7-9 to TRBJ2-7; 8 positions agree with TRBD1. J lost 6 bases, V lost 2 bases, and 0 bases had no gene match. The CDR3 runs 12 residues. Germline CDR1 SEHNR, CDR2 FQNEAQ (reference sequence). CDR3 sequence reads: CASSLTGGEQYF. The CDR3 DNA is TGTGCCAGCAGCTTAACAGGGGGCGAGCAGTACTTC.

The genes are TRBV7-3 and TRBJ1-6, with D possibly TRBD1 on 5 matching bases. The CDR3 covers 14 residues. Trimming removed 3 bases from V and 6 bases from J, with 9 bases in between. CDR1 SGHTA and CDR2 FQGTGA come from the germline V gene. In DNA form, the CDR3 reads TGTGCCAGCAGCTTCGGTGGGGCTAATTCACCCCTCCACTTT. This encodes CASSFGGANSPLHF. Based on the CDR3 plus reference TRBV7-3 and TRBJ1-6, the full variable domain is GAGVSQTPSNKVTEKGKYVELRCDPISGHTALYWYRQSLGQGPEFLIYFQGTGAADDSGLPNDRFFAVRPEGSVSTLKIQRTERGDSAVYLCASSFGGANSPLHFGNGTRLTVT.

V and J are TRBV27 and TRBJ2-7, with TRBD1 as a possible D gene (6 bases). With 4 bases removed from V and 5 bases from J, the gap between germline ends came to 18 bases. The CDR3 extends over 15 amino acids. Germline values: CDR1 MNHEY, CDR2 SMNVEV (reference sequence). The DNA of the CDR3 is TGTGCCAGCAGTTGGGCTGACAGGCTGGTACACGAGCAGTACTTC. This translates into CASSWADRLVHEQYF.

CDR3 DNA sequence: TGTGCCAGCAGCTCCGGGACAGGGGGAAATTCACCCCTCCACTTT. This sequence encodes CASSSGTGGNSPLHF. The chain combines TRBV6-5 with TRBJ1-6, with 11 bases identical to TRBD1. Germline V gene sequence: CDR1 MNHEY, CDR2 SVGAGI. The CDR3 covers 15 residues. The V segment lost 6 bases and the J segment 7 bases; nucleotides outside the gene matches: 5.

The chain carries TRBV7-2 and TRBJ1-1; 9 nucleotides line up with TRBD1. This CDR3 is built from 15 residues. V trimming: 1 base; J trimming: 4 bases; junction bases outside the gene matches: 4. Germline loops: CDR1 SGHTA, CDR2 FQGNSA. The CDR3 bases are TGTGCCAGCAGCTTAGACAGGGGGCTGGTCACTGAAGCTTTCTTT. Translated, it gives CASSLDRGLVTEAFF. Full variable domain (missing parts from reference TRBV7-2 and TRBJ1-1): GAGVSQSPSNKVTEKGKDVELRCDPISGHTALYWYRQSLGQGLEFLIYFQGNSAPDKSGLPSDRFSAERTGGSVSTLTIQRTQQEDSAVYLCASSLDRGLVTEAFFGQGTRLTVV.